This record concerns one T cell receptor beta chain sequence. The antigen is unknown. Its ends do not fully match the called genes, so a read error is possible. The data are from a study of neurological immune-mediated disorders. The study, taken as a whole, reports: No sharing of CDR3 amino acid sequences was observed among expanded clones across subjects, suggesting private repertoires in all groups. Clinical and MRI features did not associate with the cluster found in multiple sclerosis patients.

Germline V CDR1 and CDR2: SEHNR, FQNEAQ (reference sequence). The CDR3 covers 12 residues. The authors produced cDNA by 5'RACE using 10-nucleotide random UMIs. TCRdb re-called the 5' RACE reads with MiXCR, one entry per CDR3 protein. The table includes tens of thousands of distinct CDR3 sequences, around 3.6% detected once. Sequenced material: PBMCs. The TCR sequence derives from a woman between 45 and 60 years old with multiple sclerosis. V gene TRBV7-9 combines with J gene TRBJ1-2; D may be TRBD1 (5 bases). The CDR3 region is CDSSLDSYGYNF. CDR3 nucleotides: TGTGACAGCAGCTTAGACAGCTATGGCTACAACTTC.